This TCR beta chain was sequenced for a study of tumor and adjacent non-tumor tissue in lung cancer (dated by TCRdb to 2017 to 2018). Study-level background: Patients with adenocarcinoma (roughly 12), squamous cell carcinoma (2) and small cell lung cancer (1) were included in the cohort. The study compared bulk TCRbeta repertoires from lung tumor tissue and matched distant non-tumor lung tissue of approximately 14 lung cancer patients. For each patient, one tumor sample and one normal lung sample were taken, giving some 33 paired specimens that underwent TCRbeta CDR3 sequencing. Ages among the 15 or so patients ranged from about 31 to 85 years, there were roughly 10 men and 5 women, and disease was at TNM stage I to III. Sequencing generated a total of approximately 130 million productive TCRbeta reads, averaging about 4.2 million reads per sample. What the research found in general, with its limitations: Because peripheral blood was not sequenced, blood TCRbeta repertoires in the lung cancer patients of the study were not examined. Significantly higher TCR diversity was found in younger patients, and higher tumor TCR diversity was associated with shorter overall and disease-free survival. With only roughly 14 patients in the cohort, the authors noted that larger samples and more detailed clinical data are needed. The methods do not name the sequencing platform or mention unique molecular identifiers. Tumor tissue showed significantly higher TCR diversity (inverse Simpson) than normal lung tissue, at roughly 390 vs 170 (P = 0.0075, Mann-Whitney U test). The top 100 clones made up a significantly larger cumulative share of the repertoire in normal lung than in tumor tissue.

RNA was isolated from bulk, unsorted tissue, and RNA quality was assessed with a NanoDrop ND-1000 and an Agilent 2100. All donors had newly diagnosed lung cancer, had not received prior chemotherapy, and were admitted for thoracic surgery in China between August and November 2014. Patients who had received previous radiotherapy or chemotherapy, or who had another concurrent cancer, were excluded from the study. Surgical tissue pieces of roughly 1-2 cm3 were preserved in RNAlater solution and were kept at -80 degrees C until use. Counted from cysteine to phenylalanine, this CDR3 has 14 amino acids. Of all the DNA, just the CDR3 is kept, 42 bases in frame from base 1. CDR1 and CDR2 were assigned from the germline V gene as MNHEY and SVGAGI. Library generation was performed with multiplex PCR. Data came from an Illumina HiSeq 2500. Following protocols modified from ARM-PCR, the researchers constructed TCRbeta libraries through three rounds of nested PCR with primers (Table S4). Before sequencing, PCR products in the 200-500 bp range were cut out of the gel and cleaned up using the QIAquick gel extraction kit. The source study handled its data this way. Reads were cleaned with Trimmomatic, merged with FLASH into complete CDR3 sequences, and assigned to V(D)J germline segments with MiTCR. Clonal diversity was computed as the inverse Simpson's index with VDJtools. A read counted as productive if the sequence was in-frame and lacked a premature stop codon. Starting from the raw public reads, TCRdb applied fastp trimming at Q25, assembled clones with MiXCR and retained in-frame beta chains. A single entry per CDR3 protein holds the most common genes and DNA from its merged rows. The authors' filters were not applied to this entry. This sample comprises about 75,000 distinct CDR3 sequences, over 70% of them detected only once. The leading ten clones occupy over 9.5% of the sample.

Remarks on this clonotype: Its antigen is unknown. Germline and junction disagree at one end, which may indicate a read error.

The sample was lung tumor tissue. This sequence was found in a woman in her fifties or sixties with non-small cell lung cancer. The chain was built from TRBV6-5 and TRBJ2-3, with 10 bases matching TRBD1. The CDR3 reads CAVRKTGGTETQYF. The nucleotide sequence reads TGTGCTGTCAGAAAGACAGGGGGCACAGAAACGCAGTATTTT.